The 21 T cell receptor beta chains in this list originate from one sample, sequenced in a study of T cell responses to AZD1222 COVID-19 vaccine. Generated by immunoSEQ multiplex PCR, the TCRdb table keeps only in-frame clones and is missing some. In the table there are some 96,000 clones, 70% to 90% of which are singletons. The specimen comprised peripheral blood, sampled on day 0 of AZD1222 vaccination. These receptors came from an adult in good health.

The V gene is TRBV7-8, the J gene TRBJ2-2; TRBD2 matches at 12 bases. Germline assignment: CDR1 SGHVS and CDR2 FQNEAQ. The CDR3 extends over 15 amino acids. V lost 3 bases and J lost 5; bases outside the gene matches: 1. DNA for the CDR3: TGTGCCAGCAGCTTGACTAGCGGGGGTACCGGGGAGCTGTTTTTT. Protein sequence: CASSLTSGGTGELFF. The complete variable domain, with remaining parts taken from reference TRBV7-8 and TRBJ2-2, reads GAGVSQSPRYKVAKRGQDVALRCDPISGHVSLFWYQQALGQGPEFLTYFQNEAQLDKSGLPSDRFFAERPEGSVSTLKIQRTQQEDSAVYLCASSLTSGGTGELFFGEGSRLTVL.

This clone has just a few counts. The chain joins TRBV4-3 to TRBJ2-3, with D tentatively TRBD2 (6 bases). This CDR3 has 18 residues. Germline loops: CDR1 LGHNA, CDR2 YSLEER. Deletions cut 1 base from V and 0 bases from J, with 17 bases between. This CDR3 reads CASSQGVVGGTSTDTQYF. The CDR3 DNA reads TGCGCCAGCAGCCAAGGGGTAGTCGGGGGAACCAGCACAGATACGCAGTATTTT.

This chain connects TRBV7-9 to TRBJ1-4; 8 positions match TRBD1. The V and J ends lost 1 base and 6 bases, in that order; junction bases with no gene match: 7. The CDR3 is made up of 16 amino acids. In germline, CDR1 is SEHNR, CDR2 FQNEAQ (reference sequence). CDR3 sequence (DNA): TGTGCCAGCAGCTTAGGCCAGGGGGCAGGTCATGAAAAACTGTTTTTT. This codes for CASSLGQGAGHEKLFF.

In nucleotides, the CDR3 is TGTGCCAGCTTAAACAGGGGGCGCGGGGGTGAAAAACTGTTTTTT. This gives the protein CASLNRGRGGEKLFF. The chain carries TRBV6-5 and TRBJ1-4; 9 positions match TRBD1. V gave up 8 bases and J gave up 7 bases; unmatched junction bases: 11. The CDR3 sequence is 15 residues long. Germline V CDR1 and CDR2: MNHEY, SVGAGI.

V gene TRBV6-2 or TRBV6-3 combines with J gene TRBJ1-4; D uncertain. This CDR3 is 13 amino acids long. Germline CDR1 MNHEY, CDR2 SVGEGT. V lost 4 bases and J lost 7, with 10 bases in between. CDR3 region: CASSLALGEKLFF. CDR3 coding DNA: TGTGCCAGCAGTTTGGCGCTTGGTGAAAAACTGTTTTTT.

CDR3 sequence reads: CASSSPGTLLRNTIYF. In DNA, the CDR3 is TGTGCCAGCAGCTCACCGGGAACCCTGCTAAGGAACACCATATATTTT. The V and J genes are TRBV5-6 and TRBJ1-3; D call uncertain. Trimming cost V 3 bases and J 7 bases, with 20 bases left between them. The length of the CDR3 is 16 residues. Germline V gives CDR1 SGHDT, CDR2 YYEEEE. Filled out from reference TRBV5-6 and TRBJ1-3, the complete variable domain reads DAGVTQSPTHLIKTRGQQVTLRCSPKSGHDTVSWYQQALGQGPQFIFQYYEEEERQRGNFPDRFSGHQFPNYSSELNVNALLLGDSALYLCASSSPGTLLRNTIYFGEGSWLTVV.

The chain combines TRBV6-6 with TRBJ1-1; 7 positions match TRBD1. The CDR3 sequence is 12 residues long. V lost 7 bases and J lost 13; bases outside the gene matches: 12. Germline values: CDR1 MNHNY, CDR2 SVGAGI (reference sequence). The CDR3 is CASTQGGSGGFF. The CDR3 DNA reads TGTGCCAGCACCCAGGGGGGGTCTGGCGGTTTCTTT.

The chain recombines TRBV12-3 or TRBV12-4 with TRBJ2-5; 7 positions match TRBD1. The CDR3 contains 13 residues. Trimming took 6 bases from V and 3 from J; bases not matched to a gene: 4. Here the CDR3 reads CASSRDRKETQYF. CDR3 sequence (DNA): TGTGCCAGCAGCCGGGACAGAAAAGAGACCCAGTACTTC.

The V and J genes are TRBV19 and TRBJ1-1; D is perhaps TRBD1 (5 bases). Germline-derived CDR1 and CDR2 are LNHDA and SQIVND (reference sequence). The CDR3 runs 15 residues. V gave up 3 bases and J gave up 4 bases, with 15 bases separating them. The CDR3 region has the DNA TGTGCCAGTAGTATGGCCCATTGGGGGACCACTGAAGCTTTCTTT. This translates into CASSMAHWGTTEAFF.

V gene TRBV19 combines with J gene TRBJ2-2; 8 nucleotides agree with TRBD1. The V gene end was trimmed by 6 bases and the J gene end by 5 bases; junction bases not matched to a gene: 8. The CDR3 runs 15 residues. Looked up from germline, CDR1 is LNHDA and CDR2 is SQIVND (reference sequence). CDR3 amino acids: CASSPDRVGTGELFF. The CDR3 region has the DNA TGTGCCAGTAGCCCGGACAGGGTCGGGACCGGGGAGCTGTTTTTT. Complete variable domain (other parts from reference TRBV19 and TRBJ2-2): DGGITQSPKYLFRKEGQNVTLSCEQNLNHDAMYWYRQDPGQGLRLIYYSQIVNDFQKGDIAEGYSVSREKKESFPLTVTSAQKNPTAFYLCASSPDRVGTGELFFGEGSRLTVL.

The chain links TRBV9 to TRBJ1-4; tentatively, D is TRBD1 (5 bases). V was cut by 0 bases and J by 7 bases, with 16 bases left in between. CDR1 is SGDLS and CDR2 is YYNGEE in the germline V gene. The CDR3 extends over 16 amino acids. The CDR3 bases are TGTGCCAGCAGCGTAGGTGGGACCTTCGCGGGTGAAAAACTGTTTTTT. This codes for CASSVGGTFAGEKLFF.

This rearrangement joins TRBV6-6 to TRBJ1-5; 8 positions agree with TRBD1. V was clipped by 6 bases and J by 3 bases; unmatched bases: 7. Per germline, CDR1 MNHNY and CDR2 SVGAGI (reference sequence). The CDR3 is made up of 15 amino acids. CDR3 bases: TGTGCCAGCAGCCTGGGACAGGACTTCAATCAGCCCCAGCATTTT. It translates to CASSLGQDFNQPQHF.

The chain links TRBV2 to TRBJ1-6, with D possibly being TRBD1 (6 bases). This CDR3 contains 14 residues. Trimming took 3 bases from V and 10 from J, leaving 13 bases between them. The germline gives CDR1 SNHLY, CDR2 FYNNEI. The CDR3 coding sequence is TGTGCCAGCAGTGAGGGCAGGGGACGGTCACCCCTCCACTTT. Its translation: CASSEGRGRSPLHF.

V and J are TRBV19 and TRBJ1-2; maybe TRBD1 (5 bases). CDR3 length: 14 residues. The V gene lost 8 bases and the J gene lost 4 bases, with 17 bases spanning the gap. The germline CDR1 and CDR2 sequences are LNHDA and SQIVND (reference sequence). The CDR3 loop reads CASESSGRGYGYTF. For the CDR3, the DNA is TGTGCCAGTGAGTCATCGGGGCGCGGCTATGGCTACACCTTC. Complete variable domain (other parts from reference TRBV19 and TRBJ1-2): DGGITQSPKYLFRKEGQNVTLSCEQNLNHDAMYWYRQDPGQGLRLIYYSQIVNDFQKGDIAEGYSVSREKKESFPLTVTSAQKNPTAFYLCASESSGRGYGYTFGSGTRLTVV.

The count of this clone is one. The rearrangement uses TRBV27 and TRBJ1-5, with D perhaps matching TRBD1 (5 bases). Trimming cost V 2 bases and J 6 bases, with 11 bases left between them. This CDR3 region has 14 residues. Germline loops: CDR1 MNHEY, CDR2 SMNVEV (reference sequence). CDR3 nucleotide sequence: TGTGCCAGCAGTTTACGGGGGTCGGGTCAGCCCCAGCATTTT. As protein: CASSLRGSGQPQHF.

The chain links TRBV7-9 to TRBJ2-5, with D unclear. Trimming removed 1 base from V and 5 bases from J, with 11 bases in between. Germline V CDR1 and CDR2: SEHNR, FQNEAQ (reference sequence). The CDR3 has 14 residues. CDR3 residues: CASSLGGTLETQYF. The CDR3 DNA reads TGTGCCAGCAGCTTAGGGGGAACGCTCGAGACCCAGTACTTC.

The rearrangement joins TRBV18 to TRBJ2-3, with D possibly TRBD2 on 6 matching bases. Per the germline V gene, CDR1 is KGHSH and CDR2 is LQKENI. V was trimmed by 3 bases and J by 1 base, leaving 14 bases between them. The CDR3 sequence is 16 residues long. CDR3 bases: TGTGCCAGCTCACCTCCCGGGCCTAGCGGCACAGATACGCAGTATTTT. Translating it yields CASSPPGPSGTDTQYF.

This sequence joins TRBV5-1 and TRBJ2-7, with D uncertain. V lost 0 bases and J lost 2, with 12 bases in between. CDR3 length equals 15 residues. In germline, CDR1 is SGHRS, CDR2 YFSETQ. This chain's CDR3 is CASSLEIDGTYEQYF. CDR3 nucleotides: TGCGCCAGCAGCTTGGAAATTGACGGTACCTACGAGCAGTACTTC.

This clone has only one observation. The CDR3 sequence is CASRDSLNGYTF. The CDR3 nucleotides read TGTGCCAGCAGGGACAGCTTAAATGGCTACACCTTC. This sequence joins TRBV6-5 and TRBJ1-2, with D perhaps matching TRBD1 (6 bases). This CDR3 region has 12 residues. The germline CDR1 and CDR2 sequences are MNHEY and SVGAGI. V shed 6 bases and J shed 6 bases, with 11 bases lying between them.

The V call is TRBV7-4, the J call TRBJ2-1; D is uncertain. V lost 9 bases and J 4 bases, leaving 16 bases between the germline ends. Germline V CDR1 and CDR2: SGHVT, SQSDAQ. This CDR3 is 14 amino acids long. CDR3 coding DNA: TGTGCCAGGAAAACAGTCTTTGCTTACAATGAGCAGTTCTTC. The encoded protein is CARKTVFAYNEQFF.

This chain connects TRBV30 to TRBJ1-1, with 9 bases lining up with TRBD1. This CDR3 comprises 14 residues. Per the germline V gene, CDR1 is GTSNPN and CDR2 is SVGIG (reference sequence). V was pared by 1 base and J by 12 bases, with 12 bases of the junction left unmatched. The CDR3 reads CAWSAQQGARGTFF. As DNA, the CDR3 is TGTGCCTGGAGTGCCCAACAGGGGGCGCGAGGTACTTTCTTT.